These T cell receptor beta chains were read from a single sample in a study of technical replicates of blood from a few donors. The assay was immunoSEQ multiplex PCR, and TCRdb's table has in-frame clones only and misses some. Found here are about 15,000 clones, more than 75% of them singletons; the top ten hold approximately 10%. What was sequenced was PBMCs. The receptors stem from a human donor in good health. CDR3s include the opening cysteine and the closing phenylalanine or tryptophan. A D gene is named only where the DNA matches it firmly. Expanded clones are given a class, and other clones once, few, many or no size at all.

>NA|TRBV10-1|few|TRBJ2-7
TGCGCCAGCAGTGAAATCGGCAGGTCCTACGAGCAGTACTTC
CASSEIGRSYEQYF
>TRBD1|TRBV6-1|NA|TRBJ1-3
TGTGCCAGCAGTGAGTCGGACAGGGAGGTTAACACCATATATTTT
CASSESDREVNTIYF
>NA|TRBV6-1|once|TRBJ2-5
TGTGCCAGCAACCCGCAGGGATTTAAAGAGACCCAGTACTTC
CASNPQGFKETQYF
>NA|TRBV29-1|NA|TRBJ2-1
TGCAGCGTTGAAGGGCCTCCAAATGAGCAGTTCTTC
CSVEGPPNEQFF
>NA|TRBV5-4|NA|TRBJ2-7
TGTGCCAGCAGCGCAGGACGGGGAACCTACGAGCAGTACTTC
CASSAGRGTYEQYF
>NA|TRBV28|NA|TRBJ1-5
TGTGCCAGCAGTTTCCGAGACACCAATTATCAGCCCCAGCATTTT
CASSFRDTNYQPQHF
>NA|TRBV6-5|NA|TRBJ2-3
TGTGCCAGCAGTTGGAGTCCAGGCTCCCGGGGGGATACGCAGTATTTT
CASSWSPGSRGDTQYF
>TRBD1|TRBV6-5|NA|TRBJ2-1
TGTGCCAGCTCATTGGGACAGATAAACATCAATGAGCAGTTCTTC
CASSLGQININEQFF
>TRBD1|TRBV10-2|NA|TRBJ1-2
TGCGCCAGCAGTGAGCTAGGGACAGCCCTCTATGGCTACACCTTC
CASSELGTALYGYTF
>TRBD2|TRBV19|NA|TRBJ2-5
TGTGCCAGTAGTTCCGGGACTAGACGTTCGGAGACCCAGTACTTC
CASSSGTRRSETQYF
>NA|TRBV2|NA|TRBJ2-6
TGTGCCAGCACCAAAGCGGGTACTGGGGCCAACGTCCTGACTTTC
CASTKAGTGANVLTF
>TRBD1|TRBV29-1|NA|TRBJ1-5
TGCAGCGTTGTTCTCCGGACAGGACACAATCAGCCCCAGCATTTT
CSVVLRTGHNQPQHF
>TRBD1|TRBV4-2|NA|TRBJ1-5
TGTGCCAGCAGCCGAGACAGGGAGGGGAGTCAGCCCCAGCATTTT
CASSRDREGSQPQHF
>TRBD1|TRBV6-5|NA|TRBJ2-7
TGTGCCAGCAGTTACTCGAGAGGGGGCGGGTACGAGCAGTACTTC
CASSYSRGGGYEQYF
>NA|TRBV2|NA|TRBJ1-1
TGTGCCAGCAGTTTGGACAGAGAAGCTTTCTTT
CASSLDREAFF
>TRBD2|TRBV4-2|NA|TRBJ2-3
TGTGCCAGCAGCCAAGGACTAGCGGGAGGGCCAGATACGCAGTATTTT
CASSQGLAGGPDTQYF
>TRBD2|TRBV9|NA|TRBJ2-1
TGTGCCAGCAGCGTAGAGTGGACTAGCGGGCGCAATGAGCAGTTCTTC
CASSVEWTSGRNEQFF
>TRBD1|TRBV5-1|NA|TRBJ2-1
TGCGCCAGCAGCCCAACGACCCGGACAGGCAATGAGCAGTTCTTC
CASSPTTRTGNEQFF
>NA|TRBV19|once|TRBJ2-1
TGTGCCAGTAGTATCCCCGGGACTTACAATGAGCAGTTCTTC
CASSIPGTYNEQFF
>NA|TRBV5-1|NA|TRBJ2-7
TGCGCCAGCAGCTTGGCCGGGGACTCGCACTACGAGCAGTACTTC
CASSLAGDSHYEQYF
>TRBD1|TRBV29-1|NA|TRBJ2-3
TGCAGCGCTACAATTCGGACAGGGTCTCCAGATACGCAGTATTTT
CSATIRTGSPDTQYF
>NA|TRBV11-2|NA|TRBJ2-5
TGTGCCAGCAGCTTAGATCAGGCGAGTGGGGAGACCCAGTACTTC
CASSLDQASGETQYF
>TRBD2|TRBV5-1|NA|TRBJ2-7
TGCGCCAGCAGCTTGGCCCCGGGGGGTCTATACGAGCAGTACTTC
CASSLAPGGLYEQYF
>NA|TRBV19|NA|TRBJ2-5
TGTGCCAGTAGTATAGCGGGGTCGCCGTACCAAGAGACCCAGTACTTC
CASSIAGSPYQETQYF
>TRBD2|TRBV5-1|NA|TRBJ2-3
TGCGCCAGCAGCTGGGGACTAGCGGGATACACAGATACGCAGTATTTT
CASSWGLAGYTDTQYF
>TRBD2|TRBV2|few|TRBJ2-7
TGTGCCAGCAGTGTCGCGAGCGGGGGACCCTACGAGCAGTACTTC
CASSVASGGPYEQYF
>TRBD1|TRBV5-1|NA|TRBJ2-5
TGCGCCAGCAGCTTGTCCACAGGGGTACAAGAGACCCAGTACTTC
CASSLSTGVQETQYF
>TRBD1|TRBV11-1|NA|TRBJ2-1
TGTGCCAGCAGCAATCCGGGACAGGGGGTGAATGAGCAGTTCTTC
CASSNPGQGVNEQFF
>NA|TRBV11-2|once|TRBJ2-1
TGTGCCAGCAGCCAGTCTAGACCGAGAACAATGAGGCAGTTCTTC
CASSQSRPRTMRQFF
>NA|TRBV11-1|NA|TRBJ2-3
TGTGCCAGCAGCCCGAGGGAATCTAATACGCAGTATTTT
CASSPRESNTQYF
>NA|TRBV2|NA|TRBJ2-5
TGTGCCAGCAGGCTCCTAGTATGGGAGACCCAGTACTTC
CASRLLVWETQYF
>NA|TRBV5-1|NA|TRBJ2-1
TGCGCCAGCAGCTTATTCCCCGCGTCCTACAATGAGCAGTTCTTC
CASSLFPASYNEQFF
>NA|TRBV2|NA|TRBJ2-7
TGTGCCAGCAGTGAAGGGTTCACAGAGCAGTACTTC
CASSEGFTEQYF
>NA|TRBV10-2|few|TRBJ1-5
TGCGCCAGCAGTGGAACGGGGAATCAGCCCCAGCATTTT
CASSGTGNQPQHF
>NA|TRBV7-2|NA|TRBJ2-1
TGTGCCAGCAGCTTAGCTCGTTCCCCTCTCCCCAATGAGCAGTTCTTC
CASSLARSPLPNEQFF
>TRBD1|TRBV27|NA|TRBJ2-1
TGTGCCAGCAGTTTCTCCGGGACAGACGGTTTTGGGCGCGAGTTCTTC
CASSFSGTDGFGREFF
>NA|TRBV19|NA|TRBJ2-2
TGTGCCAGTAGTTCGCAGGGGCTCTTTACGAACACCGGGGAGCTGTTTTTT
CASSSQGLFTNTGELFF
>NA|TRBV28|NA|TRBJ1-3
TGTGCCAGCAGTAGCGGATGGGGGCGTTCTGGAAACACCATATATTTT
CASSSGWGRSGNTIYF
>TRBD2|TRBV7-3|NA|TRBJ2-1
TGTGCCAGCAGCCCGCTAGCGGGAGGCTACAATGAGCAGTTCTTC
CASSPLAGGYNEQFF
>NA|TRBV6-1|few|TRBJ2-2
TGTGCCAGCAGTGCGCAGCCGGGACAAAACACCGGGGAGCTGTTTTTT
CASSAQPGQNTGELFF
>TRBD2|TRBV7-3|NA|TRBJ2-1
TGTGCCAGCAGCCCCAATGTAGCTAGCGGGAGCCATGAGCAGTTCTTC
CASSPNVASGSHEQFF
>NA|TRBV6-5|NA|TRBJ2-5
TGTGCCAGCAGTTATGGGCAGGGTCTGAAGACCCAGTACTTC
CASSYGQGLKTQYF
>TRBD1|TRBV2|NA|TRBJ1-5
TGTGCCAGCCAGGGAGGACAGGGTAGCAATCAGCCCCAGCATTTT
CASQGGQGSNQPQHF
>TRBD2|TRBV2|NA|TRBJ2-2
TGTGCCAGCAGTCCCCGCTTTTTAGGGACTAGCGGCTTATCAAACACCGGGGAGCTGTTTTTT
CASSPRFLGTSGLSNTGELFF
>TRBD1|TRBV6-1|NA|TRBJ1-1
TGTGCCACCCGGACAGGGGGCCGCCCTGAAGCTTTCTTT
CATRTGGRPEAFF
>TRBD2|TRBV27|once|TRBJ2-2
TGTGCCAGCAGTCCTCGGAGACTAGCGGGAGGACTGTGGGCCGGGGAGCTGTTTTTT
CASSPRRLAGGLWAGELFF
>NA|TRBV5-6|NA|TRBJ2-1
TGTGCCAGTACCCGGGACTCCTACAATGAGCAGTTCTTC
CASTRDSYNEQFF
>NA|TRBV4-1|NA|TRBJ1-5
TGCGCCAGCAGCGGGGGGGCGCATCAGCCCCAGCATTTT
CASSGGAHQPQHF
>TRBD2|TRBV29-1|NA|TRBJ2-3
TGCAGCGTCGGAATAGCGGGGGGTCCAGATACGCAGTATTTT
CSVGIAGGPDTQYF